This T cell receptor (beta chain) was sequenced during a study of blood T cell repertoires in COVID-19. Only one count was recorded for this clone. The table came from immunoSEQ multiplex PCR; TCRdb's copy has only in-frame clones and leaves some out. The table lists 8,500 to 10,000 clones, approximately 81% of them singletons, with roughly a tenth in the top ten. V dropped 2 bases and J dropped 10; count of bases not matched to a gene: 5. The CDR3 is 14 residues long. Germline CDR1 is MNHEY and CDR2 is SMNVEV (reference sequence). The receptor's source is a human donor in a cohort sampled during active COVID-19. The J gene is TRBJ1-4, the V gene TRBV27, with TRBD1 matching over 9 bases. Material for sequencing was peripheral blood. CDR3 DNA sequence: TGTGCCAGCAGTTTAGGGACAGGGTTTGGAAAACTGTTTTTT. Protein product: CASSLGTGFGKLFF. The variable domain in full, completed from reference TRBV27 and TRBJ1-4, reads EAQVTQNPRYLITVTGKKLTVTCSQNMNHEYMSWYRQDPGLGLRQIYYSMNVEVTDKGDVPEGYKVSRKEKRNFPLILESPSPNQTSLYFCASSLGTGFGKLFFGSGTQLSVL.